This TCR beta chain was captured in a study of human T cells and chemical hapten exposure. This clonotype was seen a few times. What the library attached to individual cDNA molecules were unique molecular identifiers. TCRdb passed the RACE reads through MiXCR, listing each CDR3 protein once. The sample consists of under 95,000 distinct CDR3 sequences, about 9% of them appearing once. Germline V gene lookup returns CDR1 MNHEY and CDR2 SVGAGI. This CDR3 has 15 residues. Trimming removed 0 bases from V and 1 base from J, with 7 bases in between. Time point denoted: pre-sensitization, week 0. Treatment given: therapeutic diphenylcyclopropenone sensitization with weekly scalp DPC. Alopecia patients deemed DPC-suitable, aged 18 to 70, excluding pregnancy. The template was total RNA from unfractionated whole blood.

Source: whole blood, taken in connection with sensitization to the hapten diphenylcyclopropenone (DPC). This receptor was identified in a man aged 35-49 years with alopecia areata. Some clones in this sample may be carry-over from other donors' samples. This rearrangement joins TRBV6-5 to TRBJ1-5, with a possible D match to TRBD1 (5 bases). CDR3 sequence reads: CASSYSGVSNQPQHF. CDR3 bases: TGTGCCAGCAGTTACTCGGGGGTCAGCAATCAGCCCCAGCATTTT.